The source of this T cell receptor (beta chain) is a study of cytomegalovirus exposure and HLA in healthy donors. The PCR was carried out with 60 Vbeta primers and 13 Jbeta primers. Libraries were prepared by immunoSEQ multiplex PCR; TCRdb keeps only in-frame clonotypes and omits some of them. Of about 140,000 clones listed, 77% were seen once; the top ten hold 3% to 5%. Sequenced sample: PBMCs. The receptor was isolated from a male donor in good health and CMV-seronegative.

CDR3 loop: CASTPQENYGYTF. The CDR3 DNA is TGCGCCAGCACCCCCCAGGAAAACTATGGCTACACCTTC. The genes are TRBV5-1 and TRBJ1-2; D is uncertain. Germline lookup yields CDR1 SGHRS and CDR2 YFSETQ. With 6 bases removed from V and 2 bases from J, the gap between germline ends came to 11 bases. This CDR3 has 13 amino acids.